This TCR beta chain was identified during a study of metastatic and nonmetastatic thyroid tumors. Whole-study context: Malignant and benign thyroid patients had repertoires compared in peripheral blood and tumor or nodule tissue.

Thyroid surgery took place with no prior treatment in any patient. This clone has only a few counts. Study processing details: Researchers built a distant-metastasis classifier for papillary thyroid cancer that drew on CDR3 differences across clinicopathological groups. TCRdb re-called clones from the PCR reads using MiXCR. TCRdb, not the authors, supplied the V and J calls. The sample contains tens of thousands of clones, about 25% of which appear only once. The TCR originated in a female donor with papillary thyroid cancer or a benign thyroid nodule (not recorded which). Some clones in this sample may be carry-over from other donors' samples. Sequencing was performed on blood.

DNA for the CDR3: TGTGCCAGCAGTGCGCTGGGGGTGGAAGACATCTACGAGCAGTACTTC. Protein: CASSALGVEDIYEQYF. This chain joins TRBV6-1 and TRBJ2-7; the D gene could be TRBD1 or TRBD2 (5 bases each). The germline V gene has CDR1 MNHNS and CDR2 SASEGT. The length of the CDR3 is 16 residues. The V end was cut by 4 bases, the J end by 3 bases, with 19 bases between.